The 31 T cell receptor beta chains reported below all come from one sample, sequenced in a study of PD-L1 blockade in urothelial cancer. Sequenced by immunoSEQ multiplex PCR; TCRdb stores in-frame clones only, minus some. The sample holds about 88,000 clones, more than 85% seen once. The sequenced sample was PBMCs, obtained around atezolizumab (anti-PD-L1) treatment. The receptor set was obtained from a man aged 55 to 70 with urothelial cancer.

This clone was counted a single time. Germline and junction disagree at one end, which may indicate a read error. The chain is built from TRBV11-2 and TRBJ2-7; 7 positions match TRBD1. CDR3 length: 14 residues. Germline CDR1 reads SGHAT; CDR2 reads FQNNGV. The CDR3 DNA is TGTGCCAGCACACTGACAGGGCCATCCTCCGAGCAGTACTTC. Amino acid sequence: CASTLTGPSSEQYF.

This clone has a single count. V is TRBV5-1 and J is TRBJ1-1; D gene unclear. V lost 5 bases and J lost 0, with 8 bases in between. The CDR3 contains 13 residues. Per germline, CDR1 SGHRS and CDR2 YFSETQ. This CDR3 reads CASRYTLNTEAFF. For the CDR3, the DNA is TGCGCCAGCAGGTACACATTGAACACTGAAGCTTTCTTT.

This chain connects TRBV27 to TRBJ2-7; tentatively, D is TRBD1 (6 bases). Between the trimmed V and J ends, which lost 4 bases and 4 bases, there was a span of 23 bases. CDR3 length: 17 residues. Germline CDR1 MNHEY, CDR2 SMNVEV (reference sequence). The CDR3 spells CASSSGRGQFRGYEQYF. The CDR3 DNA sequence: TGTGCCAGCAGTTCTGGCCGCGGACAGTTTCGAGGGTACGAGCAGTACTTC.

J is TRBJ2-3 and V is TRBV11-3, with 12 bases aligning to TRBD2. Per germline, CDR1 SGHNT and CDR2 YENEEA. The ends lost 4 bases at V and 3 bases at J; junction bases unmatched: 8. The CDR3 spans 17 residues. This CDR3 is CASSSGLAGIGTDTQYF. For the CDR3, the DNA is TGTGCCAGCAGCTCAGGACTAGCGGGGATCGGAACAGATACGCAGTATTTT.

The genes are TRBV6-1 and TRBJ2-7, with 9 bases identical to TRBD1. CDR1 and CDR2 (germline): MNHNS, SASEGT. The J segment lost 2 bases and the V segment lost 2 bases, leaving 13 bases of the junction unmatched. The CDR3 length is 18 residues. Written as DNA, the CDR3 is TGTGCCAGCAGTGAAAGAGTGCCCCGGGACAGGGTGGCCTACGAGCAGTACTTC. Its protein is CASSERVPRDRVAYEQYF.

The rearrangement joins TRBV2 to TRBJ1-1; 10 bases match TRBD1. The CDR3 consists of 13 residues. V was pared by 7 bases and J by 6 bases, with 5 bases of the junction left unmatched. CDR1 is SNHLY, CDR2 FYNNEI, per germline. This chain's CDR3 is CASTRTGGAEAFF. The CDR3 coding sequence is TGTGCCAGCACTAGGACAGGGGGGGCTGAAGCTTTCTTT.

This chain joins TRBV9 and TRBJ2-3, with a tentative D call TRBD1 (6 bases). From germline, CDR1 is SGDLS and CDR2 YYNGEE. The CDR3 extends over 14 amino acids. V was shortened by 6 bases and J by 6 bases, with 17 bases between the two germline ends. CDR3 sequence (DNA): TGTGCCAGCACAGGGGACGGGTATGGGGATACGCAGTATTTT. Protein sequence: CASTGDGYGDTQYF.

CDR3: CASSLAAGPQYF. CDR3 bases: TGTGCCAGCAGCTTAGCCGCAGGCCCCCAGTACTTC. The chain combines TRBV7-9 with TRBJ2-5; D gene uncertain. The germline V and J ends were trimmed by 0 bases and 9 bases, with 8 bases remaining between them. The germline V gene has CDR1 SEHNR and CDR2 FQNEAQ (reference sequence). The CDR3 has 12 residues.

The chain has TRBV4-1 and TRBJ2-5; 11 bases agree with TRBD2. The germline gives CDR1 MGHRA, CDR2 YSYEKL. V gave up 4 bases and J gave up 1 base; unmatched junction bases: 8. This CDR3 region has 17 residues. The CDR3 region has the DNA TGCGCCAGCAGCCGCCAGACTAGCGGGGCGGCCCAAGAGACCCAGTACTTC. Encoded protein: CASSRQTSGAAQETQYF.

The V call is TRBV4-2, the J call TRBJ2-3, with TRBD2 matching over 11 bases. J was trimmed by 5 bases and V by 0 bases; bases with no gene match: 10. The CDR3 has 18 amino acids. CDR1 and CDR2 from the germline V gene are LGHNA and YNFKEQ. The CDR3 coding sequence is TGTGCCAGCAGCCAAGATCTAACTAGCGGGAGTAGAATAGATACGCAGTATTTT. This gives the protein CASSQDLTSGSRIDTQYF.

On this clone itself: One end of the junction varies from germline; a read error may be responsible. The chain has TRBV5-5 and TRBJ1-2; D gene unclear. This CDR3 has 13 residues. The V gene's germline CDR1 is SGHKS and CDR2 YYEKEE (reference sequence). The CDR3 sequence: CASSLANGESFSF. In DNA, the CDR3 is TGTGCCAGCAGCTTGGCCAACGGGGAAAGCTTCTCCTTC.

The chain has TRBV30 and TRBJ1-5, with a possible D match to TRBD1 (5 bases). Germline V gene lookup returns CDR1 GTSNPN and CDR2 SVGIG (reference sequence). This CDR3 contains 13 residues. V shed 1 base and J shed 6 bases, with 10 bases lying between them. As DNA, the CDR3 is TGTGCCTGGAGTGCGACAGAAATTCAGCCCCAGCATTTT. As protein: CAWSATEIQPQHF.

The genes are TRBV19 and TRBJ2-1, with 8 bases fitting TRBD1. The germline V gene encodes CDR1 LNHDA and CDR2 SQIVND (reference sequence). V trimming: 6 bases; J trimming: 7 bases; junction bases outside the gene matches: 2. The CDR3 extends over 12 amino acids. CDR3 nucleotide sequence: TGTGCCAGTAGACGACAGGGGAATGAGCAGTTCTTC. Translation gives CASRRQGNEQFF.

The CDR3 protein is CAISESGGTGSYEQYF. The CDR3, as DNA: TGTGCCATCAGTGAGTCTGGAGGGACAGGGTCCTACGAGCAGTACTTC. The chain is built from TRBV10-3 and TRBJ2-7, with 9 bases identical to TRBD1. This CDR3 is 16 amino acids long. Germline V gene sequence: CDR1 ENHRY, CDR2 SYGVKD. Trimming cost V 0 bases and J 1 base; bases outside gene matches: 4.

The chain carries TRBV4-3 and TRBJ1-2; weak D call: TRBD1 (5 bases). Germline-derived CDR1 and CDR2 are LGHNA and YSLEER. V gave up 5 bases and J gave up 4 bases, with 17 bases separating them. The CDR3 sequence is 15 residues long. This CDR3 reads CASSERAGASYGYTF. DNA of the CDR3: TGCGCCAGCAGCGAAAGGGCTGGGGCCTCCTATGGCTACACCTTC.

V gene TRBV7-9 combines with J gene TRBJ1-3; 8 bases align to TRBD1. The CDR3 consists of 14 residues. With V trimmed by 5 bases and J by 3 bases, 3 bases remained unmatched. Germline-derived CDR1 and CDR2 are SEHNR and FQNEAQ (reference sequence). CDR3 sequence reads: CASSPGTGGNTIYF. CDR3 in DNA: TGTGCCAGCAGCCCGGGGACAGGTGGAAACACCATATATTTT.

The chain joins TRBV25-1 to TRBJ2-5; the match to TRBD1 covers 8 bases. There are 15 residues in the CDR3. The germline gives CDR1 MGHDK, CDR2 SYGVNS. The junction had 7 bases not matched to a gene; V was cut back by 3 bases and J by 4 bases. The CDR3 bases are TGTGCCAGCAGTGAGCCCAGGACAGGGCCAGAGACCCAGTACTTC. Amino acid sequence: CASSEPRTGPETQYF.

This clone was counted between two and nine times. The genes are TRBV25-1 and TRBJ2-5, with a tentative D call TRBD1 (7 bases). With 3 bases removed from V and 5 bases from J, the gap between germline ends came to 22 bases. Germline V gene sequence: CDR1 MGHDK, CDR2 SYGVNS. This CDR3 is built from 17 residues. CDR3 sequence: CASSEPLGGGEWETQYF. The DNA for the CDR3 is TGTGCCAGCAGTGAGCCCCTAGGAGGGGGCGAGTGGGAGACCCAGTACTTC.

V usage is TRBV29-1 and J usage is TRBJ2-7, with 9 bases fitting TRBD2. With 7 bases clipped from V and 6 bases from J, the junction kept 19 bases outside the gene matches. Germline V CDR1 and CDR2: SQVTM, ANQGSEA. The CDR3 contains 16 residues. CDR3 loop: CSAGRWREGNLLEQYF. CDR3 bases: TGCAGCGCCGGTCGGTGGCGGGAGGGCAATCTCCTCGAGCAGTACTTC.

V gene TRBV4-3 combines with J gene TRBJ2-2; D may be TRBD1 (5 bases). This CDR3 comprises 16 residues. CDR1 is LGHNA and CDR2 is YSLEER in the germline V gene. Trimming left V 0 bases short and J 7 bases short, with 15 bases between. For the CDR3, the DNA is TGCGCCAGCAGCCAAGATCAAGGGGCATTGGGCGGGGAGCTGTTTTTT. This sequence encodes CASSQDQGALGGELFF.

The chain combines TRBV30 with TRBJ2-3; D ambiguous. Trimming pared 3 bases from V and 1 base from J, leaving 8 bases between. Germline CDR1 is GTSNPN and CDR2 is SVGIG (reference sequence). The CDR3 runs 13 residues. CDR3 loop: CAWSLGGTDTQYF. CDR3 nucleotides: TGTGCCTGGAGCCTAGGCGGCACAGATACGCAGTATTTT.

This chain uses TRBV4-1 with TRBJ2-7; 12 nucleotides align to TRBD2. J lost 4 bases, V lost 4 bases, and 2 bases had no gene match. Germline loops: CDR1 MGHRA, CDR2 YSYEKL. The CDR3 is made up of 14 amino acids. The CDR3 DNA follows: TGCGCCAGCAGCCCTGGGACTAGCGGGTACGAGCAGTACTTC. It translates to CASSPGTSGYEQYF.

The chain employs TRBV7-2 and TRBJ2-2, with D possibly being TRBD1 (5 bases). The CDR3 spans 16 residues. CDR1 is SGHTA and CDR2 is FQGNSA in the germline V gene. Trimming removed 1 base at V and 10 bases at J, with 19 bases between. CDR3 coding DNA: TGTGCCAGCAGCTTAGGTACAGCTAGGGGTGGCGAGGAGCTGTTTTTT. This sequence encodes CASSLGTARGGEELFF.

The genes are TRBV6-6 and TRBJ2-7; perhaps TRBD1 as D (5 bases). Germline assignment: CDR1 MNHNY and CDR2 SVGAGI (reference sequence). Trimming pared 2 bases from V and 1 base from J, leaving 15 bases between. CDR3 length: 16 residues. CDR3 coding DNA: TGTGCCAGCAGTTACCCACCCCCAGGGCCATCCTACGAGCAGTACTTC. Amino acid sequence: CASSYPPPGPSYEQYF.

This sequence joins TRBV2 and TRBJ2-3; 9 positions agree with TRBD2. V was clipped by 7 bases and J by 2 bases; unmatched bases: 10. The CDR3 is 16 amino acids. CDR1 and CDR2 (germline): SNHLY, FYNNEI. The CDR3 here is CASIQGLARLTDTQYF. The CDR3 DNA reads TGTGCCAGCATCCAAGGACTAGCGAGACTCACAGATACGCAGTATTTT.

The CDR3 DNA sequence: TGTGCCAGCAGCTCCGGGACAGCGGACGACGAGCAGTACTTC. Its translation: CASSSGTADDEQYF. The V call is TRBV11-3, the J call TRBJ2-7; 7 bases are shared with TRBD1. Germline V gene lookup returns CDR1 SGHNT and CDR2 YENEEA. The V and J ends lost 4 bases and 5 bases, in that order; junction bases with no gene match: 8. CDR3 length: 14 amino acids.

The sample holds a few counts of this clone. The V and J genes are TRBV9 and TRBJ2-7, with 11 positions matching TRBD2. Germline V gene data show CDR1 as SGDLS and CDR2 as YYNGEE. V trimming: 0 bases; J trimming: 2 bases; junction bases outside the gene matches: 7. The CDR3 is 17 residues long. The CDR3 coding sequence is TGTGCCAGCAGCGTAGCCCCAGGGACTAGCGGAACCTACGAGCAGTACTTC. The encoded protein is CASSVAPGTSGTYEQYF.

CDR3 sequence reads: CASNYQGVDTQYF. CDR3 coding DNA: TGTGCCAGCAATTACCAGGGCGTCGATACGCAGTATTTT. The gene calls are TRBV2 and TRBJ2-3; D is perhaps TRBD1 (5 bases). The ends were cut back, 7 bases at V and 6 bases at J, with 14 bases in the middle. This CDR3 spans 13 amino acids. CDR1 and CDR2 from the germline V gene are SNHLY and FYNNEI.

V is TRBV25-1 and J is TRBJ2-2; possible D gene TRBD1, 6 bases. CDR1 MGHDK and CDR2 SYGVNS come from the germline V gene. This CDR3 has 15 residues. V lost 3 bases and J lost 7, with 15 bases in between. CDR3 residues: CASSERPGVGGELFF. The DNA for the CDR3 is TGTGCCAGCAGTGAGCGGCCAGGGGTCGGCGGGGAGCTGTTTTTT.

The chain uses TRBV5-4 and TRBJ2-1; D possibly corresponds to TRBD2 (6 bases). The length of the CDR3 is 15 residues. Germline V lookup: CDR1 SGHNT, CDR2 YYREEE (reference sequence). The ends were cut back, 4 bases at V and 4 bases at J, with 15 bases in the middle. The CDR3 coding sequence is TGTGCCAGCAGCGAAGAGGCGGGACCTTACAATGAGCAGTTCTTC. This codes for CASSEEAGPYNEQFF.

J is TRBJ1-3 and V is TRBV10-2, with D possibly TRBD1 on 5 matching bases. V shed 7 bases and J shed 0 bases, with 16 bases lying between them. The CDR3 contains 16 residues. From germline, CDR1 is WSHSY and CDR2 SAAADI. CDR3 loop: CASKRSGHNSGNTIYF. DNA for the CDR3: TGCGCCAGCAAAAGATCTGGACACAACTCTGGAAACACCATATATTTT.